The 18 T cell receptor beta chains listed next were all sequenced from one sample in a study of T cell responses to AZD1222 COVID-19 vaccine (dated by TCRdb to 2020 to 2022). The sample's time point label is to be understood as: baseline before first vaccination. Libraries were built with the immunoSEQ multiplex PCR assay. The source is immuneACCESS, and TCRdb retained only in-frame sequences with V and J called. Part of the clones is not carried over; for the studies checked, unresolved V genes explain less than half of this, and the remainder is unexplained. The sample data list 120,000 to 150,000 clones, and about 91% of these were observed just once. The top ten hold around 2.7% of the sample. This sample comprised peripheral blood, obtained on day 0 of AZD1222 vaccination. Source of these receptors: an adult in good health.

The CDR3 DNA follows: TGTGCCAGCAGCTTCAGGGGGATAGACAATGAGCAGTTCTTC. It codes for CASSFRGIDNEQFF. This chain links TRBV5-5 with TRBJ2-1; 7 nucleotides line up with TRBD1. V lost 2 bases, J lost 5 bases, and 4 bases stayed unmatched. This CDR3 is built from 14 residues. Germline CDR1 reads SGHKS; CDR2 reads YYEKEE (reference sequence).

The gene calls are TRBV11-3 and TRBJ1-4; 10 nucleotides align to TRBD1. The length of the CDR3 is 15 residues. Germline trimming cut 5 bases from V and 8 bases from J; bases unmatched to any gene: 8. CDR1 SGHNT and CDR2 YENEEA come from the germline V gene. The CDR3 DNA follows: TGTGCCAGCAGCCCAAGGACAGGGGGAGGAGAAAAACTGTTTTTT. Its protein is CASSPRTGGGEKLFF.

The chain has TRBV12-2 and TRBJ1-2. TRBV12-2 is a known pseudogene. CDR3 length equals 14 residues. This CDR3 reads CASRRGRSNYGYTF. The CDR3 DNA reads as TGTGCAAGTCGCAGGGGACGGTCCAACTATGGCTACACCTTC.

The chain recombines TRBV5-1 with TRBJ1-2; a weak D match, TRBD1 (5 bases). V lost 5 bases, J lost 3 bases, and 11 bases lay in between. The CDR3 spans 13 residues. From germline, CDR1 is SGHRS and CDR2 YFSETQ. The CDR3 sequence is CASSSGTDYGYTF. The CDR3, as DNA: TGCGCCAGCAGTTCCGGGACGGACTATGGCTACACCTTC.

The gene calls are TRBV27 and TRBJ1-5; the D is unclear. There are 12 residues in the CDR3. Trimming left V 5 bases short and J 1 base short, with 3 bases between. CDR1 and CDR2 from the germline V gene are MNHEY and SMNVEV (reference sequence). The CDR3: CASSVSNQPQHF. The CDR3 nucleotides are TGTGCCAGCAGTGTCAGCAATCAGCCCCAGCATTTT.

CDR3 sequence reads: CATRGHQNYGYTF. Written as DNA, the CDR3 is TGTGCCACCAGAGGACATCAGAACTATGGCTACACCTTC. The J gene is TRBJ1-2, the V gene TRBV15; tentative D call: TRBD1 (5 bases). Trimming shortened V by 6 bases and J by 2 bases, and 10 bases separated the two germline ends. Per germline, CDR1 LNHNV and CDR2 YYDKDF (reference sequence). This CDR3 contains 13 residues.

CDR3 in DNA: TGTGCCAGCAGCGGATACCAGGCGAACACAGATACGCAGTATTTT. Protein sequence: CASSGYQANTDTQYF. The rearrangement joins TRBV9 to TRBJ2-3; D is unclear. The V gene lost 3 bases and the J gene lost 2 bases, with 13 bases spanning the gap. Germline CDR1 is SGDLS and CDR2 is YYNGEE. The length of the CDR3 is 15 residues.

The CDR3 protein is CASSPGRIPTDTQYF. CDR3 sequence (DNA): TGTGCCAGCAGCCCGGGACGTATCCCCACAGATACGCAGTATTTT. The rearrangement uses TRBV14 and TRBJ2-3; D is tentatively TRBD1 or TRBD2 (5 bases each). This CDR3 region has 15 residues. Germline assignment: CDR1 SGHDN and CDR2 FVKESK. Trimming removed 4 bases at V and 2 bases at J, with 13 bases between.

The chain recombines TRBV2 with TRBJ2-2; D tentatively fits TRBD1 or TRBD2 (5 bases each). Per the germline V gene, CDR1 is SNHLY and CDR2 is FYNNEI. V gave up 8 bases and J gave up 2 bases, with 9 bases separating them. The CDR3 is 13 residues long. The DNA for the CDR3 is TGTGCCAGCGGGGACGGTAACACCGGGGAGCTGTTTTTT. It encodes CASGDGNTGELFF.

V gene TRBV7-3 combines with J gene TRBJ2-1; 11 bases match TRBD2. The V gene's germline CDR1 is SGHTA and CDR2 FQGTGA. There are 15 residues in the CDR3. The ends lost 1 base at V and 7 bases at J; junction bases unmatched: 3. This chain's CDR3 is CASSLKLAGANEQFF. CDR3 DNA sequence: TGTGCCAGCAGCTTAAAACTAGCGGGAGCTAATGAGCAGTTCTTC.

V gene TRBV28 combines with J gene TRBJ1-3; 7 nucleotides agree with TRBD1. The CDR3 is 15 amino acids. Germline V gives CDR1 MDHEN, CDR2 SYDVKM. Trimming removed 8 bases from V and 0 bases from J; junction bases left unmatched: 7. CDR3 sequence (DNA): TGTGCCAGCGGAGGGGGCCTTAGCTCTGGAAACACCATATATTTT. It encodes CASGGGLSSGNTIYF.

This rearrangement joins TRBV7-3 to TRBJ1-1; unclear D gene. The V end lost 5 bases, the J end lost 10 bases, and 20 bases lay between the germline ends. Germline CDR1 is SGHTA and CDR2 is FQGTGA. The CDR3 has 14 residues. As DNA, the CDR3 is TGTGCCAGCAGCGGAGCGGGCGGTTTGGCCGGAGCTTTCTTT. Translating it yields CASSGAGGLAGAFF.

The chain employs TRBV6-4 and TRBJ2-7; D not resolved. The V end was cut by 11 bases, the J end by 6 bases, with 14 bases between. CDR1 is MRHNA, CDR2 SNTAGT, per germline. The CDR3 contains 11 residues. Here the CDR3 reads CAFLWASEQYF. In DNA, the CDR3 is TGTGCCTTCCTCTGGGCATCCGAGCAGTACTTC.

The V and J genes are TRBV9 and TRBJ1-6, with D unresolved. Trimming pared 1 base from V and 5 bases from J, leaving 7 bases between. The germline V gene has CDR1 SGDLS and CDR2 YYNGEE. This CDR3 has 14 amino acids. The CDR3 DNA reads TGTGCCAGCAGCGTAACTCAGGATAATTCACCCCTCCACTTT. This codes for CASSVTQDNSPLHF. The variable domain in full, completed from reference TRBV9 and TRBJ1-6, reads DSGVTQTPKHLITATGQRVTLRCSPRSGDLSVYWYQQSLDQGLQFLIQYYNGEERAKGNILERFSAQQFPDLHSELNLSSLELGDSALYFCASSVTQDNSPLHFGNGTRLTVT.

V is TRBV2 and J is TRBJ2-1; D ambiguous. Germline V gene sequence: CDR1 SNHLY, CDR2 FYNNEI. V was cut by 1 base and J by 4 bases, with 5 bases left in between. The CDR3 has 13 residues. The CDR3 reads CASSEGGYNEQFF. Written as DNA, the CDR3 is TGTGCCAGCAGTGAAGGAGGTTACAATGAGCAGTTCTTC.

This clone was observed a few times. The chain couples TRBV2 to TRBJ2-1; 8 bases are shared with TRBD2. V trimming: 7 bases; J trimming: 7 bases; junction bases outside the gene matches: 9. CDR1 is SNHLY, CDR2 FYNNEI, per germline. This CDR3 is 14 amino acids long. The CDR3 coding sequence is TGTGCCAGCACCGCGGGAGGTGGGGGGAATGAGCAGTTCTTC. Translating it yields CASTAGGGGNEQFF.

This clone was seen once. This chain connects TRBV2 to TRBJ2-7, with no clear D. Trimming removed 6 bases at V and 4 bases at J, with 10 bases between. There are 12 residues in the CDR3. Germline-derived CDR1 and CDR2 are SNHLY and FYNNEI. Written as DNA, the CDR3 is TGTGCCAGCAGGGATGGGGTATACGAGCAGTACTTC. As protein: CASRDGVYEQYF.

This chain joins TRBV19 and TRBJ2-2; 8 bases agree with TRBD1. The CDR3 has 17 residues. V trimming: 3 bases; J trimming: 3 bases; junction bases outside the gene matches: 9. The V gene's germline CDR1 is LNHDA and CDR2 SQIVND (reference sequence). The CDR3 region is CASSMGGQAAYTGELFF. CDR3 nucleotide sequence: TGTGCCAGTAGTATGGGGGGACAGGCCGCCTACACCGGGGAGCTGTTTTTT. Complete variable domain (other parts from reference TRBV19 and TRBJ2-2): DGGITQSPKYLFRKEGQNVTLSCEQNLNHDAMYWYRQDPGQGLRLIYYSQIVNDFQKGDIAEGYSVSREKKESFPLTVTSAQKNPTAFYLCASSMGGQAAYTGELFFGEGSRLTVL.